This T cell receptor (beta chain) was sequenced during a study of neoadjuvant anti-PD-1 for oral cavity cancer. Study-level information: Patients without progression received a fourth nivolumab dose around day 43, then surgical resection on days 50-56.

In the case of this clone: Its antigen is as yet unknown. The junction does not match germline at one end; this may be a read error.

Study results and limitations: Higher pretreatment blood Treg/Th17 ratios correlated with higher pretreatment blood and lower post-treatment tumor TCRbeta clonality. With a few patients per group, TCR findings need larger cohorts.

The time point here: after neoadjuvant nivolumab, at surgical resection. Libraries were prepared by immunoSEQ multiplex PCR; TCRdb keeps only in-frame clonotypes and omits some of them. The repertoire includes 12,000 or so clones, 71% of them detected once, and roughly 2.6% sits in the top ten. The sample consisted of PBMCs, taken after nivolumab (anti-PD-1) treatment. The source of this sequence is a person between 40 and 80 years old with oral cavity squamous cell carcinoma.

For the CDR3, the DNA is TGTGCCCGCAGTGAATCGGAAGGGGCAGATACGCAGTATTTT. Translating it yields CARSESEGADTQYF. This chain uses TRBV25-1 with TRBJ2-3; D might be TRBD1 (5 bases). Germline CDR1 is MGHDK and CDR2 is SYGVNS. The CDR3 totals 14 residues.